This T cell receptor beta chain was sequenced in a study of identical twins. TCRdb independently ran MiXCR on the 5' RACE reads; one entry per CDR3 protein. The repertoire has 270,000 or so distinct CDR3 sequences, about 8% of them found once; the top ten carry approximately 3%. To note about this clonotype: The antigen remains unidentified.

Study-wide results and caveats: Modelling underestimated the level of out-of-frame TCR alpha sharing observed in monozygotic twins.

CDR3 length: 16 residues. Trimming took 0 bases from V and 1 from J; bases not matched to a gene: 6. The germline gives CDR1 SGHVS, CDR2 FQNEAQ. This sample also appeared in a second study, on yellow fever vaccine responses in identical twins.

This sequence originates from a woman aged 18-29 years in good health. Specimen: CD8+ T cells sorted from blood. The chain employs TRBV7-8 and TRBJ2-7; 7 bases match TRBD2. CDR3 region: CASSLAGGAGSYEQYF. DNA of the CDR3: TGTGCCAGCAGCTTAGCGGGCGGAGCGGGGTCCTACGAGCAGTACTTC.